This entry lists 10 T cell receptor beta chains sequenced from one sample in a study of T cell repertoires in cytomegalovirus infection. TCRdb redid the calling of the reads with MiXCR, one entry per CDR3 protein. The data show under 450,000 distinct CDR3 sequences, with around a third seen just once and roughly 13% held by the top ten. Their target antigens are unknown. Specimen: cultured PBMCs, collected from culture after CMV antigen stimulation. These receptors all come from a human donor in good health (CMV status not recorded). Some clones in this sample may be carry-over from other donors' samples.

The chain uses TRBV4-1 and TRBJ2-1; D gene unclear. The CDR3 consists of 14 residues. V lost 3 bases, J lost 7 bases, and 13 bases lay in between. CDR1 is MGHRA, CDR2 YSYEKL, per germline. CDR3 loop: CASSHPTPPNEQFF. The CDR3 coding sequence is TGCGCCAGCAGCCATCCGACGCCGCCTAATGAGCAGTTCTTC.

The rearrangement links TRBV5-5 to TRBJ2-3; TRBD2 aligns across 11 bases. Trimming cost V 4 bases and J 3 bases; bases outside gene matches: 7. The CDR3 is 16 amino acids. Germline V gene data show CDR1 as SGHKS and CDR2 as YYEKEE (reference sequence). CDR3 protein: CASSLMVAGGTDTQYF. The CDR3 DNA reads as TGTGCCAGCAGCCTGATGGTAGCGGGAGGGACAGATACGCAGTATTTT.

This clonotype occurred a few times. The CDR3: CASSREGAFNEKLFF. CDR3 coding DNA: TGTGCCAGCAGCCGCGAAGGCGCCTTTAATGAAAAACTGTTTTTT. The chain combines TRBV6-2 or TRBV6-3 with TRBJ1-4; D is unresolved. The CDR3 is 15 amino acids. CDR1 and CDR2 (germline): MNHEY, SVGEGT. V lost 6 bases to trimming and J lost 4 bases, with 15 bases between them.

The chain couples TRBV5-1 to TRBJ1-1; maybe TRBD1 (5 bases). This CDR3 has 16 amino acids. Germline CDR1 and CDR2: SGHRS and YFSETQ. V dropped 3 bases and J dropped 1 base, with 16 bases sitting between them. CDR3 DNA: TGCGCCAGCAGCTCCCTAGGGGTGAGGGGGAACACTGAAGCTTTCTTT. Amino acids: CASSSLGVRGNTEAFF.

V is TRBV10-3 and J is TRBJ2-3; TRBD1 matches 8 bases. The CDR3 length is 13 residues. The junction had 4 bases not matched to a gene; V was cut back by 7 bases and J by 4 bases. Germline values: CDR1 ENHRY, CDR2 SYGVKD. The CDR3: CAINGQGPDTQYF. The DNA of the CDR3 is TGTGCCATCAACGGACAGGGCCCAGATACGCAGTATTTT.

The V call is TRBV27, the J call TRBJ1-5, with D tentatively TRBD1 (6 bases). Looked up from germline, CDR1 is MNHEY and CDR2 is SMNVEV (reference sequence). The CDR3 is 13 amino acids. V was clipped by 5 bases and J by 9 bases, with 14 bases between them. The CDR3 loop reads CASSHTGYRPQHF. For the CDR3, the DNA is TGTGCCAGCAGTCACACAGGGTATCGGCCCCAGCATTTT.

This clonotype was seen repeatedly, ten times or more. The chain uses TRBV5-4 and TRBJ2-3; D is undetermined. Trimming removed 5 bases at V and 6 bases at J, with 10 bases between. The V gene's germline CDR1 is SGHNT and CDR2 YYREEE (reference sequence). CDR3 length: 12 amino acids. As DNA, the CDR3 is TGTGCCAGCAGTTGGTCCCGGGATACGCAGTATTTT. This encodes CASSWSRDTQYF. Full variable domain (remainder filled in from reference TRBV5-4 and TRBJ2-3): ETGVTQSPTHLIKTRGQQVTLRCSSQSGHNTVSWYQQALGQGPQFIFQYYREEENGRGNFPPRFSGLQFPNYSSELNVNALELDDSALYLCASSWSRDTQYFGPGTRLTVL.

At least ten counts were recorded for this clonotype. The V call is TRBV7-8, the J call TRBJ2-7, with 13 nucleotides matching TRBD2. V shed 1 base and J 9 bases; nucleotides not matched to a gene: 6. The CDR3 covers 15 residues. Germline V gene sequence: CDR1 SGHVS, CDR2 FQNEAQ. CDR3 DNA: TGTGCCAGCAGCTTAGAGGGACTAGCGGGAAGTCGGCAGTACGTC. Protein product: CASSLEGLAGSRQYV.

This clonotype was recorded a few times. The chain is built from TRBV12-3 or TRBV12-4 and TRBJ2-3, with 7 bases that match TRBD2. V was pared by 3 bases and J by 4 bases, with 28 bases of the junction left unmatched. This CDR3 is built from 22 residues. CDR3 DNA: TGTGCCAGCAGTTTTCAGTTCGGCCGTGCCGTTCGGCGGGAGTGGTCCGCAGATACGCAGTATTTT. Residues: CASSFQFGRAVRREWSADTQYF.

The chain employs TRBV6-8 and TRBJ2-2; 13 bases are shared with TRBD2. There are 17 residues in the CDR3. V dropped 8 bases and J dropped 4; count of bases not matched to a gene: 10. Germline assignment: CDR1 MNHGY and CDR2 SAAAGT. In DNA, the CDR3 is TGTGCCAGCCAACTAGGACTAGCGGGAGTTAGCACCGGGGAGCTGTTTTTT. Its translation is CASQLGLAGVSTGELFF.